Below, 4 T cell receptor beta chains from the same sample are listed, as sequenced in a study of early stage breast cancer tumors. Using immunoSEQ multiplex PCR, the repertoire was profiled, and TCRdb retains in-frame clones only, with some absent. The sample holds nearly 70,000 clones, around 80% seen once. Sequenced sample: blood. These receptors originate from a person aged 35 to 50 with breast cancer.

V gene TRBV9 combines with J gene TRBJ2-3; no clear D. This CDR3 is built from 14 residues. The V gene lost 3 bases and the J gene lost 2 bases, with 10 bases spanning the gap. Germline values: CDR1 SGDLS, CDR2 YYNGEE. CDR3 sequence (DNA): TGTGCCAGCAGCGAAACAGCGCCCACAGATACGCAGTATTTT. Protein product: CASSETAPTDTQYF.

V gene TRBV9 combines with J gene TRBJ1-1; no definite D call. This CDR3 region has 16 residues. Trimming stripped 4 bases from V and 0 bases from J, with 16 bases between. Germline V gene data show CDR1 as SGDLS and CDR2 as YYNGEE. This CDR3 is CASSPRRWGMNTEAFF. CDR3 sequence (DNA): TGTGCCAGCAGCCCGCGGAGGTGGGGAATGAACACTGAAGCTTTCTTT.

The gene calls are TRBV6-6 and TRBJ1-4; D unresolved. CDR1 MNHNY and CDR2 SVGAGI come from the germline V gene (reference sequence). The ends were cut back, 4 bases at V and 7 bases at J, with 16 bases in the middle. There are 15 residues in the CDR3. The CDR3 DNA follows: TGTGCCAGCAGTTTAGGAGTGGCTAGCGGTGAAAAACTGTTTTTT. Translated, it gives CASSLGVASGEKLFF.

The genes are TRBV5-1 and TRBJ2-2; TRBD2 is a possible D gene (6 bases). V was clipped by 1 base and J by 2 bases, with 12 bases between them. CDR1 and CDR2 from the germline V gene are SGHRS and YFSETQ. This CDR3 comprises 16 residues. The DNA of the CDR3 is TGCGCCAGCAGCTTGATAGGGACTGCTAACACCGGGGAGCTGTTTTTT. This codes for CASSLIGTANTGELFF.